The clone carrying this TCR beta chain has only one observation. Its antigen is not known. The data originate from a study of Graves' ophthalmopathy and Graves' hyperthyroidism. General study results and limits: Blood also held most thyroid clonotypes expanded above 0.001 frequency.

RNA served as the template for amplifying TCR beta CDR3 regions. The workflow started with a first-round RT-PCR run with HTBI primers and then moved on to a second-round multiplex PCR. Each CDR3 protein is one row after TCRdb ran MiXCR on the multiplex PCR reads. The sample includes around 1,000,000 distinct CDR3 sequences, about 36% of them seen just once. Diagnosis was based on clinical symptoms, serum thyroxine, TRAb, thyroid ultrasound and orbital computed tomography. With 5 bases clipped from V and 6 bases from J, the junction kept 11 bases outside the gene matches. The germline CDR1 and CDR2 sequences are SGHAT and FQNNGV. The CDR3 spans 15 residues.

The origin of this receptor is an adult man with Graves' hyperthyroidism. The V call is TRBV11-2, the J call TRBJ2-7; 9 bases line up with TRBD1. Sequencing was done on a sample of peripheral blood or thyroid tissue (not recorded which). The chain's CDR3 is CASSQGGTGLREQYF. In nucleotides, the CDR3 is TGTGCCAGCAGCCAAGGGGGGACAGGGCTGCGCGAGCAGTACTTC.